This T cell receptor (beta chain) derives from a study of T cells in tumors after PD-1 blockade. V lost 9 bases to trimming and J lost 4 bases, with 14 bases between them. This CDR3 region has 13 residues. Germline V lookup: CDR1 SGHTA, CDR2 FQGNSA. Profiled with immunoSEQ multiplex PCR; TCRdb holds only in-frame clones, not every one. The sample lists 30,000 to 40,000 clones, roughly 78% occurring once. The sequence was collected from a human donor with basal cell carcinoma. Material: PBMCs, obtained before anti-PD-1 treatment. The rearrangement uses TRBV7-2 and TRBJ2-3; a weak D match, TRBD2 (7 bases). CDR3 sequence: CASRGGGADTQYF. The CDR3 nucleotides read TGTGCCAGTAGGGGGGGAGGCGCAGATACGCAGTATTTT.